Sequencing of this T cell receptor beta chain was carried out in a study of a mutant IDH1 vaccine in newly diagnosed glioma (dated by TCRdb to 2020 to 2022). About the full investigation: Patients received eight vaccinations in weeks 1, 3, 5, 7, 11, 15, 19 and 23, corresponding to visits V03 through V10. Before enrollment, most patients had been given radiochemotherapy with temozolomide as standard therapy, while the rest had received either radiotherapy alone or temozolomide alone. Six visits were used for peripheral blood collection: V03 (baseline), V05, V07, V10, V12 and V13. The roughly 33 treated patients were approximately 60% male and around 40% female, with a mean age of about 38 years. Longitudinal TCRB deep sequencing was done for some 26 treated patients, wherever samples were available for exploratory analyses. Vaccination started 4-6 weeks after radiotherapy alone, or was given together with temozolomide cycles in the groups whose treatment included chemotherapy. Overall study outcomes, separate from this receptor: Pseudoprogression seemed to be unrelated to changes in the top peripheral T cell clonotypes found by TCRB sequencing. The authors noted that analyses of patient blood samples could not be reproduced because of sample limitations. Availability determined which PBMC samples were chosen for TCRB deep sequencing. Across multiple MHC alleles, vaccine-induced immune responses were seen in around 93% of patients.

Taken with the paper, the label for time point translates to: week 11, during vaccination. Each vaccine dose, consisting of 300 ug of a 20-mer mutant IDH1 peptide in Montanide, was administered subcutaneously with topical imiquimod. Donors had newly diagnosed WHO grade 3 or 4 IDH1-mutant astrocytomas with loss of nuclear ATRX. The samples were drawn from NOA16, a multicentre, single-arm, open-label phase I trial in Germany that tested a mutant IDH1 peptide vaccine in humans for the first time. Genomic DNA for TCRB sequencing was extracted from EDTA blood using the DNeasy Blood and Tissue Kit. Receptors were amplified or captured by the immunoSEQ multiplex PCR assay. Rearranged TCR beta chain sequences were amplified using the hsTCRB Kit according to the manufacturer's protocol. Sequencing of TCRB libraries was carried out on an Illumina MiSeq. In the paper's pipeline: The proprietary platform of the kit vendor was used for demultiplexing, trimming and gene mapping. TCRdb stores this immuneACCESS table with in-frame sequences only. Part of the clones is absent; in the studies checked, under half of the shortfall reflects unresolved V genes, and no reason is known for the rest. D and trimming come from the DNA, and the V and J calls and clone size come from that table. The sample table records around 62,000 clones; about 91% of these occur just once. Jointly, the top ten make up 1.9% of the sample.

The germline V gene yields KGHSH for CDR1 and LQKENI for CDR2. Trimming costs V 2 bases and J 3 bases, and their ends lie 8 bases apart. The CDR3 numbers 13 residues from cysteine through phenylalanine. The entry retains the CDR3 DNA only, 39 bases that are in frame from base 1. As regards this clone: Its antigen has not been determined. Per-base quality was not reported, and no clone a single base away is much larger than it.

The chain links TRBV18 with TRBJ2-7; the D gene cannot be named for sure. Here the sequenced sample was PBMCs, taken from a glioma patient whose treatment included an IDH1 peptide vaccine. The TCR sequence derives from a man aged 40-49 years with glioma. CDR3 reads: CASSPVSDYEQYF. DNA sequence: TGTGCCAGCTCACCAGTCTCCGACTACGAGCAGTACTTC.